This T cell receptor beta chain is drawn from a study of T cells in Graves' hyperthyroidism and ophthalmopathy. Overall study findings and caveats: In the blood, most expanded thyroid clonotypes above 0.001 appeared as well.

Using RNA transcripts as the source, TCR beta CDR3 regions were amplified. TCR CDR3 regions were first amplified by RT-PCR with HTBI primers. TCRdb re-called the multiplex PCR reads with MiXCR, one entry per CDR3 protein. The table shows roughly 240,000 distinct CDR3 sequences, with approximately 16% occurring only once. The CDR3 spans 13 residues. Germline V gene lookup returns CDR1 LGHDT and CDR2 YNNKEL (reference sequence). V lost 4 bases and J lost 10, with 16 bases in between. This clonotype was seen many times. Its specificity is unknown. Patients were excluded for uncontrolled infection, other autoimmune disease, pregnancy or lactation.

Sequencing was done on a sample of blood. This receptor was taken from a woman under 30 with Graves' ophthalmopathy. The V gene is TRBV3-1, the J gene TRBJ1-1; D is possibly TRBD1 (6 bases). The CDR3 loop reads CASSLKGGPVAFF. The CDR3 DNA reads as TGTGCCAGCAGCCTAAAGGGGGGGCCTGTAGCTTTCTTT.